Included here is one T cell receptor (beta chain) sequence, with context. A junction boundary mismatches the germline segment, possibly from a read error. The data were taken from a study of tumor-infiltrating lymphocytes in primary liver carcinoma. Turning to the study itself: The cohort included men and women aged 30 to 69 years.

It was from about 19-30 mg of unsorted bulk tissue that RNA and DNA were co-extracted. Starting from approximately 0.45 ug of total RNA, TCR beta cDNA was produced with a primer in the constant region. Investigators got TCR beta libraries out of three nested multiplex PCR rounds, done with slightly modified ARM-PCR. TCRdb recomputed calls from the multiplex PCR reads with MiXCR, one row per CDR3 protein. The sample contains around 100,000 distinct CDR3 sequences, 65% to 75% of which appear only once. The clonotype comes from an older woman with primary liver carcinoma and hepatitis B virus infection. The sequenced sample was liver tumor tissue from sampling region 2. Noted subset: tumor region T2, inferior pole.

The CDR3 spells CASVSGTELFYDYTF. The CDR3 DNA reads TGTGCCAGTGTTTCCGGGACGGAGTTGTTCTATGACTACACCTTC. The chain combines TRBV19 with TRBJ1-2; D is perhaps TRBD1 (5 bases). CDR1 is LNHDA, CDR2 SQIVND, per germline (reference sequence). The CDR3 covers 15 residues.